A single sample gave rise to the 32 T cell receptor beta chains below, sequenced in a study of early T cells in non-severe SARS-CoV-2 infection. TCRdb reprocessed the 5' RACE reads with MiXCR, giving one entry per CDR3 protein. The table has tens of thousands of distinct CDR3 sequences, about 15% seen once; the top ten hold roughly 6%. Source material: whole blood. The origin of the receptors is an adult who was a healthcare worker with PCR-confirmed SARS-CoV-2 infection or an uninfected control (not recorded which).

This clonotype was seen only a few times. This sequence joins TRBV10-3 and TRBJ2-1; 14 bases are a match to TRBD2. J lost 8 bases, V lost 6 bases, and 9 bases had no gene match. CDR3 size: 16 residues. Germline V gives CDR1 ENHRY, CDR2 SYGVKD. CDR3 in DNA: TGTGCCATCAGGGAACCGGGACTAGCGGGAGCAGATGAGCAGTTCTTC. Translating it yields CAIREPGLAGADEQFF.

This clonotype was picked up a small number of times. This chain uses TRBV28 with TRBJ1-5; 9 bases are a match to TRBD1. V lost 6 bases, J lost 0 bases, and 12 bases stayed unmatched. CDR3 length equals 18 residues. The germline CDR1 and CDR2 sequences are MDHEN and SYDVKM. The CDR3 nucleotides read TGTGCCAGCAGCTCCGGGACAGGGCAGTTCAATAGCAATCAGCCCCAGCATTTT. It encodes CASSSGTGQFNSNQPQHF. The entire variable domain, with the rest obtained from reference TRBV28 and TRBJ1-5, is as follows: DVKVTQSSRYLVKRTGEKVFLECVQDMDHENMFWYRQDPGLGLRLIYFSYDVKMKEKGDIPEGYSVSREKKERFSLILESASTNQTSMYLCASSSGTGQFNSNQPQHFGDGTRLSIL.

This clonotype appeared a few times. The chain recombines TRBV12-3 or TRBV12-4 with TRBJ2-7; 7 nucleotides line up with TRBD2. This CDR3 is built from 14 residues. The ends lost 2 bases at V and 3 bases at J; junction bases unmatched: 4. The CDR3 DNA sequence: TGTGCCAGCAGTTTATGGAGCGGGGACTACGAGCAGTACTTC. Translating gives CASSLWSGDYEQYF.

The chain couples TRBV29-1 to TRBJ2-7; TRBD2 matches at 10 bases. The germline V gene encodes CDR1 SQVTM and CDR2 ANQGSEA. Trimming at V came to 3 bases and at J to 0 bases, leaving 11 bases not matched to a gene. This CDR3 has 17 amino acids. CDR3 nucleotides: TGCAGCGTTGACGGGGGAACAGCGGGAGGGCCCTCCTACGAGCAGTACTTC. Translation gives CSVDGGTAGGPSYEQYF.

This clonotype has only a few counts. V usage is TRBV7-9 and J usage is TRBJ1-6; D is ambiguous. Germline V lookup: CDR1 SEHNR, CDR2 FQNEAQ (reference sequence). V shed 3 bases and J shed 7 bases, with 7 bases lying between them. This CDR3 has 13 residues. CDR3 loop: CASSLNGNSPLHF. The DNA for the CDR3 is TGTGCCAGCAGCTTGAACGGCAATTCACCCCTCCACTTT. Full variable domain (rest looked up from reference TRBV7-9 and TRBJ1-6): DTGVSQNPRHKITKRGQNVTFRCDPISEHNRLYWYRQTLGQGPEFLTYFQNEAQLEKSRLLSDRFSAERPKGSFSTLEIQRTEQGDSAMYLCASSLNGNSPLHFGNGTRLTVT.

This clonotype turned up a few times. V and J are TRBV9 and TRBJ1-6; D is undetermined. CDR3 length: 14 residues. Germline V gene data show CDR1 as SGDLS and CDR2 as YYNGEE. V lost 0 bases and J lost 6, with 7 bases in between. The CDR3 here is CASSVGTSNSPLHF. The CDR3 DNA is TGTGCCAGCAGCGTAGGTACTTCTAATTCACCCCTCCACTTT.

This clonotype was counted ten times or more. The DNA of the CDR3 is TGCGCCAGCAGTGAGTCGCAGGGACATGAGCAGTTCTTC. This codes for CASSESQGHEQFF. The chain carries TRBV10-1 and TRBJ2-1; either TRBD1 or TRBD2 may fit D (5 bases each). V lost 0 bases and J 8 bases, leaving 8 bases between the germline ends. The CDR3 sequence is 13 residues long. Germline values: CDR1 WNHNN, CDR2 SYGVQD (reference sequence).

This clonotype occurred a few times. V and J are TRBV28 and TRBJ2-7; the match to TRBD1 covers 7 bases. V dropped 3 bases and J dropped 0; count of bases not matched to a gene: 5. Germline CDR1 reads MDHEN; CDR2 reads SYDVKM. CDR3 size: 15 residues. Written as DNA, the CDR3 is TGTGCCAGCAGTTTCCTGACAGGGATCTCCTACGAGCAGTACTTC. This sequence encodes CASSFLTGISYEQYF.

This clonotype was seen repeatedly, ten times or more. J is TRBJ2-3 and V is TRBV7-9; the D is unclear. The V gene's germline CDR1 is SEHNR and CDR2 FQNEAQ (reference sequence). This CDR3 has 15 residues. Trimming removed 4 bases at V and 6 bases at J, with 17 bases between. The CDR3 region is CASSSRADSRDTQYF. CDR3 DNA: TGTGCCAGCAGCTCAAGGGCGGATTCCCGGGATACGCAGTATTTT.

This clonotype came up many times. The rearrangement links TRBV4-1 to TRBJ1-1; TRBD1 might be the D (5 bases). The CDR3 loop spans 14 amino acids. V lost 0 bases to trimming and J lost 3 bases, with 8 bases between them. Germline V lookup: CDR1 MGHRA, CDR2 YSYEKL. CDR3 residues: CASSQETDYTEAFF. The CDR3 DNA reads TGCGCCAGCAGCCAAGAGACAGATTACACTGAAGCTTTCTTT.

This clonotype was observed a few times. The V and J genes are TRBV30 and TRBJ2-1; D gene unclear. The ends were cut back, 0 bases at V and 3 bases at J, with 3 bases in the middle. The germline gives CDR1 GTSNPN, CDR2 SVGIG (reference sequence). This CDR3 comprises 12 residues. The CDR3 here is CAWSVVYNEQFF. The CDR3 DNA follows: TGTGCCTGGAGTGTAGTCTACAATGAGCAGTTCTTC.

This clonotype has ten or more counts. This chain links TRBV5-1 with TRBJ2-7; 8 bases fit TRBD2. The CDR3 has 16 amino acids. V shed 2 bases and J 1 base; nucleotides not matched to a gene: 8. Germline V gene data show CDR1 as SGHRS and CDR2 as YFSETQ. The CDR3: CASSFTSGNPSYEQYF. In DNA, the CDR3 is TGCGCCAGCAGCTTCACTAGCGGAAACCCTTCCTACGAGCAGTACTTC.

This clonotype showed up many times. Here the CDR3 reads CASSPGTGPYEQYF. In DNA form, the CDR3 reads TGTGCCAGCAGTCCAGGGACAGGTCCCTACGAGCAGTACTTC. The V and J genes are TRBV28 and TRBJ2-7, with TRBD1 identical over 8 bases. The germline CDR1 and CDR2 sequences are MDHEN and SYDVKM. The V gene end was trimmed by 5 bases and the J gene end by 2 bases; junction bases not matched to a gene: 5. CDR3 length equals 14 residues.

This chain connects TRBV10-3 to TRBJ2-2; perhaps TRBD2 as D (6 bases). Germline V gene sequence: CDR1 ENHRY, CDR2 SYGVKD. V lost 3 bases to trimming and J lost 7 bases, with 6 bases between them. The CDR3 runs 12 residues. CDR3 DNA: TGTGCCATCAGTGAAGCGGGCGGGGAGCTGTTTTTT. It encodes CAISEAGGELFF.

This clonotype appeared a few times. The genes are TRBV6-1 and TRBJ2-7, with TRBD1 as a possible D gene (5 bases). The CDR3 spans 11 residues. V was shortened by 8 bases and J by 6 bases, with 11 bases between the two germline ends. Germline V gene lookup returns CDR1 MNHNS and CDR2 SASEGT. CDR3 amino acids: CASSRVREQYF. DNA of the CDR3: TGTGCCAGCTCCAGGGTTCGCGAGCAGTACTTC.

This chain joins TRBV7-2 and TRBJ2-1; D uncertain. CDR3 length: 12 amino acids. CDR1 SGHTA and CDR2 FQGNSA come from the germline V gene. The V end lost 4 bases, the J end lost 9 bases, and 10 bases lay between the germline ends. CDR3 nucleotides: TGTGCCAGCAGCTCCAGTAGCACTGAGCAGTTCTTC. It specifies CASSSSSTEQFF.

This clonotype was seen repeatedly, ten times or more. The rearrangement joins TRBV27 to TRBJ2-3; D remains unclear. V was shortened by 5 bases and J by 2 bases, with 8 bases between the two germline ends. Germline CDR1 and CDR2: MNHEY and SMNVEV (reference sequence). This CDR3 is 13 amino acids long. CDR3 DNA: TGTGCCAGCAGTCCTATAGACACAGATACGCAGTATTTT. As protein: CASSPIDTDTQYF.

This clonotype was counted many times. This rearrangement joins TRBV13 to TRBJ2-7; 8 nucleotides line up with TRBD2. The germline gives CDR1 PRHDT, CDR2 FYEKMQ (reference sequence). J lost 2 bases, V lost 4 bases, and 7 bases had no gene match. This CDR3 contains 15 residues. The CDR3 is CASSSAVSGTYEQYF. CDR3 DNA sequence: TGTGCCAGCAGCTCCGCGGTTAGCGGGACCTACGAGCAGTACTTC.

There are a few counts of this clonotype. The CDR3 loop is CASSPGLAVPWSSYNEQFF. The CDR3 nucleotides read TGTGCCAGCAGCCCGGGACTAGCGGTACCCTGGAGCTCCTACAATGAGCAGTTCTTC. This rearrangement joins TRBV7-9 to TRBJ2-1; 11 bases are shared with TRBD2. The CDR3 runs to 19 residues. Trimming cost V 5 bases and J 0 bases; bases outside gene matches: 12. Germline V gene data show CDR1 as SEHNR and CDR2 as FQNEAQ (reference sequence).

V usage is TRBV6-6 and J usage is TRBJ2-3; 13 bases fit TRBD2. Germline assignment: CDR1 MNHNY and CDR2 SVGAGI (reference sequence). The V and J ends lost 6 bases and 6 bases, in that order; junction bases with no gene match: 6. This CDR3 region has 15 residues. The CDR3 protein is CASRGLAGLRDTQYF. As DNA, the CDR3 is TGTGCCAGCAGGGGACTAGCGGGACTGCGGGATACGCAGTATTTT.

This clonotype was observed a single time. The chain couples TRBV20-1 to TRBJ1-5; the D is unclear. Germline values: CDR1 DFQATT, CDR2 SNEGSKA (reference sequence). V lost 5 bases, J lost 6 bases, and 11 bases lay in between. CDR3 length: 12 residues. CDR3 region: CSAVLRAQPQHF. CDR3 nucleotides: TGCAGTGCTGTCTTGCGGGCTCAGCCCCAGCATTTT.

The chain uses TRBV6-6 and TRBJ2-7; no reliable D call. Germline CDR1 is MNHNY and CDR2 is SVGAGI (reference sequence). The CDR3 runs 11 residues. V shed 3 bases and J shed 5 bases, with 5 bases lying between them. CDR3 sequence (DNA): TGTGCCAGCAGTTATCGGCACGAGCAGTACTTC. Its protein is CASSYRHEQYF.

There are many counts of this clonotype. The V gene is TRBV4-1, the J gene TRBJ1-4; TRBD1 might be the D (5 bases). The CDR3 contains 14 residues. With 1 base removed from V and 10 bases from J, the gap between germline ends came to 13 bases. Germline CDR1 is MGHRA and CDR2 is YSYEKL. CDR3 nucleotides: TGCGCCAGCAGCCAAGCCGGGGCCTTTGGAAAACTGTTTTTT. It yields the protein CASSQAGAFGKLFF.

This clonotype was counted at least ten times. The rearrangement uses TRBV4-2 and TRBJ1-2; D unresolved. This CDR3 region has 15 residues. Trimming shortened V by 0 bases and J by 0 bases, and 8 bases separated the two germline ends. The germline CDR1 and CDR2 sequences are LGHNA and YNFKEQ. The CDR3 DNA reads as TGTGCCAGCAGCCAAGAGACGGCGGCTAACTATGGCTACACCTTC. Encoded protein: CASSQETAANYGYTF.

The chain has TRBV20-1 and TRBJ2-7; D is unresolved. Germline-derived CDR1 and CDR2 are DFQATT and SNEGSKA (reference sequence). Trimming pared 0 bases from V and 5 bases from J, leaving 8 bases between. The CDR3 spans 12 residues. In nucleotides, the CDR3 is TGCAGTGCTAGAGATGAACCCGACGAGCAGTACTTC. Its translation: CSARDEPDEQYF.

The chain employs TRBV12-3 or TRBV12-4 and TRBJ2-5; no firm D call. The CDR3 loop spans 12 amino acids. Trimming left V 1 base short and J 5 bases short, with 5 bases between. CDR3 coding DNA: TGTGCCAGCAGTTTAGGGGCTGAGACCCAGTACTTC. Amino acid sequence: CASSLGAETQYF.

This clonotype has a count of ten or more. V and J are TRBV5-6 and TRBJ2-7; no clear D gene. V was trimmed by 9 bases and J by 2 bases, leaving 12 bases between them. The V gene's germline CDR1 is SGHDT and CDR2 YYEEEE. The CDR3 runs 12 residues. The CDR3 loop is CATPGPPYEQYF. The CDR3 DNA follows: TGTGCCACCCCGGGTCCTCCCTACGAGCAGTACTTC.

This clonotype came up many times. V is TRBV11-2 and J is TRBJ1-6; D is undetermined. Germline V CDR1 and CDR2: SGHAT, FQNNGV. With 3 bases removed from V and 6 bases from J, the gap between germline ends came to 9 bases. The CDR3 is made up of 14 amino acids. The CDR3 DNA follows: TGTGCCAGCAGCTTCCGGACGGTTAATTCACCCCTCCACTTT. It yields the protein CASSFRTVNSPLHF.

The gene calls are TRBV13 and TRBJ2-5; 7 positions match TRBD2. J was trimmed by 4 bases and V by 8 bases; bases with no gene match: 10. Per the germline V gene, CDR1 is PRHDT and CDR2 is FYEKMQ (reference sequence). The CDR3 runs to 14 residues. CDR3 sequence reads: CASCGRGRGETQYF. CDR3 DNA: TGTGCCAGCTGCGGGAGAGGACGGGGAGAGACCCAGTACTTC.

V usage is TRBV28 and J usage is TRBJ1-1; TRBD1 is a possible D gene (6 bases). The CDR3 length is 20 residues. V gave up 5 bases and J gave up 2 bases, with 30 bases separating them. Per germline, CDR1 MDHEN and CDR2 SYDVKM. In DNA, the CDR3 is TGTGCCAGCAGTACCTACACGGGACACCGGCCAGGGGCGCTTAACACTGAAGCTTTCTTT. This translates into CASSTYTGHRPGALNTEAFF.

The chain combines TRBV11-2 with TRBJ2-1, with D maybe TRBD2 (6 bases). The CDR3 is made up of 13 amino acids. Germline CDR1 reads SGHAT; CDR2 reads FQNNGV. V gave up 11 bases and J gave up 10 bases, with 21 bases separating them. The CDR3 sequence is CAASTRGLREQFF. The CDR3 DNA follows: TGTGCCGCATCAACGCGGGGACTTAGGGAGCAGTTCTTC.

V gene TRBV19 combines with J gene TRBJ1-5, with no clear D. Germline V gives CDR1 LNHDA, CDR2 SQIVND (reference sequence). The CDR3 runs to 10 residues. Trimming removed 8 bases from V and 10 bases from J, with 9 bases in between. CDR3 loop: CASGWSPQHF. CDR3 nucleotides: TGTGCCAGTGGTTGGAGTCCCCAGCATTTT.